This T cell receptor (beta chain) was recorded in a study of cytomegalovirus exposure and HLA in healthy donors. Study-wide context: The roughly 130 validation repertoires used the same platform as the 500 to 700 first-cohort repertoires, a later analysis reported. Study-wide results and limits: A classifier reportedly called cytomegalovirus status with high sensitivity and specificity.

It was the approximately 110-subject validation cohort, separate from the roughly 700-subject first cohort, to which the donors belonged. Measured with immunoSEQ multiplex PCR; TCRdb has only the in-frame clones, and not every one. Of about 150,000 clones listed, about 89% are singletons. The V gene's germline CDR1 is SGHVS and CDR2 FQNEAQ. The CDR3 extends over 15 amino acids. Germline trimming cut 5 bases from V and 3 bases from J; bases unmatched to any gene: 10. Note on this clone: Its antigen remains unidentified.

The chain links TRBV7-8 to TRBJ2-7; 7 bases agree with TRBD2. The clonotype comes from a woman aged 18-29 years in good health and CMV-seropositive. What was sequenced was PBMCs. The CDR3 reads CASSVQHRGDYEQYF. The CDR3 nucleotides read TGTGCCAGCAGCGTACAGCACCGGGGGGACTACGAGCAGTACTTC.